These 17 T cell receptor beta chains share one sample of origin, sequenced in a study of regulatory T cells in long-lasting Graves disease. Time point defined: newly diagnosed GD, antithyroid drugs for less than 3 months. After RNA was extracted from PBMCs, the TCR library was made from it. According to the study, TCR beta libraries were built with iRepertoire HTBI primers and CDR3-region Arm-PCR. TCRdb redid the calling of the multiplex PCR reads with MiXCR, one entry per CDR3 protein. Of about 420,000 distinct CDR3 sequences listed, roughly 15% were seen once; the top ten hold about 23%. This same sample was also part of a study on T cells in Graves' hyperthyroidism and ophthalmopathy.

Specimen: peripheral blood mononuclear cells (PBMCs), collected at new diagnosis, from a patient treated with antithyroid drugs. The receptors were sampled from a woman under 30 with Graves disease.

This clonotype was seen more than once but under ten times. The CDR3 loop reads CSATRLNSVSNQPQHF. CDR3 sequence (DNA): TGCAGTGCTACAAGACTGAATTCGGTTTCAAATCAGCCCCAGCATTTT. The chain is built from TRBV20-1 and TRBJ1-5; D unresolved. The V end was cut by 4 bases, the J end by 4 bases, with 20 bases between. This CDR3 has 16 amino acids. Germline V gives CDR1 DFQATT, CDR2 SNEGSKA (reference sequence).

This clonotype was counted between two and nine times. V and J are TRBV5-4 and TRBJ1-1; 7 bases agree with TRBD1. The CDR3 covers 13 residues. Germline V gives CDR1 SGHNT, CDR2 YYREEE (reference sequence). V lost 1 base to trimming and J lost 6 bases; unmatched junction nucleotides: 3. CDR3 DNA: TGTGCCAGCAGCTTGCAGGGGGTCCCTGAAGCTTTCTTT. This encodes CASSLQGVPEAFF.

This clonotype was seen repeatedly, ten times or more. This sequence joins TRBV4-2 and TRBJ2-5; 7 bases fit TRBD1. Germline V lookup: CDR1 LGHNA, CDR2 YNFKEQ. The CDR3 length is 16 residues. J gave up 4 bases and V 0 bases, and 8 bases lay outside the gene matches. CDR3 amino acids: CASSQDWKGALETQYF. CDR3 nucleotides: TGTGCCAGCAGCCAAGATTGGAAGGGGGCTTTAGAGACCCAGTACTTC.

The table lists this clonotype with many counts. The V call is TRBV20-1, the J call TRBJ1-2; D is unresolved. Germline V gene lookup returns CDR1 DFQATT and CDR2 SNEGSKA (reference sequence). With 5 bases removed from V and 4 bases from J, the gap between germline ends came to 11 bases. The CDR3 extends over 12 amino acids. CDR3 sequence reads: CSAPVHIYGYTF. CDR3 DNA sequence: TGCAGTGCTCCAGTACACATCTATGGCTACACCTTC.

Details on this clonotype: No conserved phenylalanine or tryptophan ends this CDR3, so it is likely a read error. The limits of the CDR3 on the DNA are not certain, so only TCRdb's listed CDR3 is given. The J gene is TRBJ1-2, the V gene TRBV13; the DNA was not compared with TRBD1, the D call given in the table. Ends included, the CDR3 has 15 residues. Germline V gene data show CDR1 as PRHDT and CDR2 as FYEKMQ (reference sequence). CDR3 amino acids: CASSLSGGASYGDTL.

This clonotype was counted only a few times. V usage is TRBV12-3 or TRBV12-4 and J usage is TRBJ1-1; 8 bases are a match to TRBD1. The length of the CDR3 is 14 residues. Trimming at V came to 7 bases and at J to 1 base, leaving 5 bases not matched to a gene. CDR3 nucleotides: TGTGCCAGCAAACACAGGGGGACGAACACTGAAGCTTTCTTT. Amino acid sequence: CASKHRGTNTEAFF.

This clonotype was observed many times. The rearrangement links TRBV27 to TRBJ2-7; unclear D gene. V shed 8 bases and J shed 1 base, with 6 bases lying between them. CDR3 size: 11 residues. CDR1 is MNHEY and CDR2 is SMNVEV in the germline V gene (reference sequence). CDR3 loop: CASGDSYEQYF. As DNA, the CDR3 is TGTGCCAGCGGGGATTCCTACGAGCAGTACTTC.

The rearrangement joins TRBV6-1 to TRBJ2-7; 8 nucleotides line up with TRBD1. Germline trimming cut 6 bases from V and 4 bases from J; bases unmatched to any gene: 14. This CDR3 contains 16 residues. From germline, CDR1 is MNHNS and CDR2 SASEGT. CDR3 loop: CASSQNRQGPSYEQYF. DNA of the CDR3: TGTGCCAGCAGCCAAAATCGACAGGGGCCCTCATACGAGCAGTACTTC.

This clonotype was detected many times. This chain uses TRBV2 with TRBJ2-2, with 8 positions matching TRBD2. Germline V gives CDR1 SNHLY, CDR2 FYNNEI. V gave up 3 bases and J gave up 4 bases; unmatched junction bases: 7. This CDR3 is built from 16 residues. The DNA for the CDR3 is TGTGCCAGCAGTGAGACCGGGACTAGAATCACCGGGGAGCTGTTTTTT. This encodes CASSETGTRITGELFF.

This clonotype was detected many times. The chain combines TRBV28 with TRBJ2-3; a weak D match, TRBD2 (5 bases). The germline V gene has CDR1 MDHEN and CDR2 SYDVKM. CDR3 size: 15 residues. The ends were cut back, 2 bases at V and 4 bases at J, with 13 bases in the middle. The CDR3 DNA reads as TGTGCCAGCAGTTTAGCGGGTCTTCGATCAGATACGCAGTATTTT. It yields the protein CASSLAGLRSDTQYF.

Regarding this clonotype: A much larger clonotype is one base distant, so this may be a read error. The CDR3 sequence: CASSRRLAGGHNEQFF. As DNA, the CDR3 is TGTGCCAGCAGTCGAAGACTAGCGGGAGGCCACAATGAGCAGTTCTTC. The chain couples TRBV27 to TRBJ2-1; 13 bases fit TRBD2. The trim removed 5 bases at V and 5 bases at J, leaving 6 bases unmatched. Germline CDR1 reads MNHEY; CDR2 reads SMNVEV (reference sequence). This CDR3 region has 16 residues.

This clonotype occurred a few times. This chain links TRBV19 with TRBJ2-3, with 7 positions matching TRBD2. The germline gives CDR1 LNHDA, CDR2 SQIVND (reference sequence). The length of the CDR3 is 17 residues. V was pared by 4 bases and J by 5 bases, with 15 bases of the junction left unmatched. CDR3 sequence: CASSTAREETTVDTQYF. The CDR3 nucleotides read TGTGCCAGTAGTACCGCCCGGGAGGAAACTACCGTAGATACGCAGTATTTT. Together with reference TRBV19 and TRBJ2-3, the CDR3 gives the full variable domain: DGGITQSPKYLFRKEGQNVTLSCEQNLNHDAMYWYRQDPGQGLRLIYYSQIVNDFQKGDIAEGYSVSREKKESFPLTVTSAQKNPTAFYLCASSTAREETTVDTQYFGPGTRLTVL.

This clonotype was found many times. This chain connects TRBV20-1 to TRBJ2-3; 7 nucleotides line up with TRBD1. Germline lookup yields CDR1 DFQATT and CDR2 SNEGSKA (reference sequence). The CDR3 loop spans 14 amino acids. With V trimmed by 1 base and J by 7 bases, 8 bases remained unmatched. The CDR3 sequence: CSARVSGGVNTQYF. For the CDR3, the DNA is TGCAGTGCTAGAGTGTCAGGGGGAGTCAATACGCAGTATTTT.

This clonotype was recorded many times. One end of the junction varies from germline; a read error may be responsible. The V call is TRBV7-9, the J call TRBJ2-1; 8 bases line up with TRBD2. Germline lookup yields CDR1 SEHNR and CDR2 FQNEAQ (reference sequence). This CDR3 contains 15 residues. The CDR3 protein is CASSLAGKTYNEQFF. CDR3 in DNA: TGTGCCAGCAGTTTAGCGGGAAAGACCTACAATGAGCAGTTCTTC. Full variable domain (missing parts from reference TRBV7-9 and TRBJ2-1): DTGVSQNPRHKITKRGQNVTFRCDPISEHNRLYWYRQTLGQGPEFLTYFQNEAQLEKSRLLSDRFSAERPKGSFSTLEIQRTEQGDSAMYLCASSLAGKTYNEQFFGPGTRLTVL.

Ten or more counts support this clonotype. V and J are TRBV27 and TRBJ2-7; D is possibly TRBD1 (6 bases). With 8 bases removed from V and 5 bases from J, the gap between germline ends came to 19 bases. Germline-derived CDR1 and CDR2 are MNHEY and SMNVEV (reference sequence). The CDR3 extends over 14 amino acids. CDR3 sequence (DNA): TGTGCCAGCCAACCAGAACTATACAGGGACGAGCAGTACTTC. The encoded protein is CASQPELYRDEQYF.

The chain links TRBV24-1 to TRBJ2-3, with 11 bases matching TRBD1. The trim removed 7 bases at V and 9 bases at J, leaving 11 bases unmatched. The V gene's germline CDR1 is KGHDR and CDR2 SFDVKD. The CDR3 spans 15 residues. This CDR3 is CATSPGQGDLWTQYF. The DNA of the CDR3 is TGTGCCACCAGCCCGGGACAGGGGGACCTTTGGACGCAGTATTTT.

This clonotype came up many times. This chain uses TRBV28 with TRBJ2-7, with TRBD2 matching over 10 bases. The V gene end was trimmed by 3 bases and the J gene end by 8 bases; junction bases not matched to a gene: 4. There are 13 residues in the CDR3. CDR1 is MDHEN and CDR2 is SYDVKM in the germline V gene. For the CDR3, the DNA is TGTGCCAGCAGTTTGGCAGCGGGAGGGAAGCAGTACTTC. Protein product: CASSLAAGGKQYF.